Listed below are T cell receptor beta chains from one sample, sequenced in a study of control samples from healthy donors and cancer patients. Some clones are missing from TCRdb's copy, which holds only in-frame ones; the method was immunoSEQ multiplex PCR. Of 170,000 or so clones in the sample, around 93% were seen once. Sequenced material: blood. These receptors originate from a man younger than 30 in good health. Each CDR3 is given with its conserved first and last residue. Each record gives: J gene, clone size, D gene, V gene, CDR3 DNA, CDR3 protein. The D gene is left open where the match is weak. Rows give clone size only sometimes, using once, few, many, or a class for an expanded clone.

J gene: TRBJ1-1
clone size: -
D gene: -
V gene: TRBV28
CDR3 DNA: TGTGCCAGCAGTTTCGTGTTCTTGCGGTCCGTTGGGACCACTGAAGCTTTCTTT
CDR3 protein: CASSFVFLRSVGTTEAFF

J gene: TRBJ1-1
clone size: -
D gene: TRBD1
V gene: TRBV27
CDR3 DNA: TGTGCCAGCAGCGACATGACAGGGGACACTGAAGCTTTCTTT
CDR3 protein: CASSDMTGDTEAFF

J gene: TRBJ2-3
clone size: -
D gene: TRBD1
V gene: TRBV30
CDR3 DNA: TGTGCCTGGATGGCAGGGGGCTACTCGGGTACGCAGTATTTT
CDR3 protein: CAWMAGGYSGTQYF

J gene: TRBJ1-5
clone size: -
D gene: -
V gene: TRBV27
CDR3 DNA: TGTGCCAGCAGCGAAGGGACAAATGACAATCAGCCCCAGCATTTT
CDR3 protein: CASSEGTNDNQPQHF

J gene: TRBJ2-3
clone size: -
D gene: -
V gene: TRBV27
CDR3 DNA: TGTGCCAGCAGTTTAGGTTTTACACCAGATACGCAGTATTTT
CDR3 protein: CASSLGFTPDTQYF

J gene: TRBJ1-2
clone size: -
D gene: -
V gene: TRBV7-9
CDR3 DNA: TGTGCCAGCAGCCACGCCGGGGGCCGCGGACCCAACTATGGCTACACCTTC
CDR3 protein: CASSHAGGRGPNYGYTF

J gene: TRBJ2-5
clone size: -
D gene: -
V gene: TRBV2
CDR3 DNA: TGTGCCAGCGGTCAGGAGACCCAGTACTTC
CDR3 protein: CASGQETQYF

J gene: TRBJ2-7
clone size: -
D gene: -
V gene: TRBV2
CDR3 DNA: TGTGCCAGCAGCCTAGCCTACGAGCAGTACTTC
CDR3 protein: CASSLAYEQYF

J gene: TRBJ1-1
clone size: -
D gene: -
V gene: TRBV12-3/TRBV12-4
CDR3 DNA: TGTGCCAGCAGTTTATTACGGAACACTGAAGCTTTCTTT
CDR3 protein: CASSLLRNTEAFF

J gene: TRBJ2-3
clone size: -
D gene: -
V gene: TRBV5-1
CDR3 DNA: TGCGCCAGCAGCTTGGCCTCGTCATTCACAGATACGCAGTATTTT
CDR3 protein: CASSLASSFTDTQYF

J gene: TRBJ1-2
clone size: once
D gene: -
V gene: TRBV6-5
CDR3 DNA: TGTGCCAGCAGCACAGGGTCGAACTATGGCTACACCTTC
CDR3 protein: CASSTGSNYGYTF

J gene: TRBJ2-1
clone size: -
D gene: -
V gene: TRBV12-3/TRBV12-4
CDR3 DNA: TGTGCCAGCAGTTCATGGCAGTACAATGAGCAGTTCTTC
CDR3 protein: CASSSWQYNEQFF

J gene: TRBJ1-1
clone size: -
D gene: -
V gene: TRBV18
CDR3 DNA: TGTGCCAGCTCACCACTCGGGAACACTGAAGCTTTCTTT
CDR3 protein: CASSPLGNTEAFF

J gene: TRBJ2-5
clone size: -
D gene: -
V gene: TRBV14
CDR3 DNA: TGTGCCAGCAGCCAAGTCTCTAACTATCTTCTTCGGGAGACCCAGTACTTC
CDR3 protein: CASSQVSNYLLRETQYF

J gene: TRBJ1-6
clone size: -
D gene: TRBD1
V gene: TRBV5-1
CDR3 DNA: TGCGCCAGCAGCTTGACCGGGACAGATTCACCCCTCCACTTT
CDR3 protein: CASSLTGTDSPLHF

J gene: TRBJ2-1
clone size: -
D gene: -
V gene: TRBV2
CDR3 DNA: TGTGCCAGCGATTTAGCGGTAGCGGCCTCCTACAATGAGCAGTTCTTC
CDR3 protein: CASDLAVAASYNEQFF

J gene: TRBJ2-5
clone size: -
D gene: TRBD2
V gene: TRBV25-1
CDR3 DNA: TGTGCCAGCAGCCAATGGGAGGGAGCCCAAGAGACCCAGTACTTC
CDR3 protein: CASSQWEGAQETQYF

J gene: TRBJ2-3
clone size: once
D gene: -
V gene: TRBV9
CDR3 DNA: TGTGCCAGCAGCGTAGGGGGGCAAGTGAGCACAGATACGCAGTATTTT
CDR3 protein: CASSVGGQVSTDTQYF

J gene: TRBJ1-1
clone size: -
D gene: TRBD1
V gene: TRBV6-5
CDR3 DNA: TGTGCCAGCCCTAGACAGGGCCTGAACACTGAAGCTTTCTTT
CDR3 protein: CASPRQGLNTEAFF

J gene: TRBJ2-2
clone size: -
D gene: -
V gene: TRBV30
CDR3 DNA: TGTGCCTGGAGTGCCGGTTGGCAGTGGGCCACCGGGGAGCTGTTTTTT
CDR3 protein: CAWSAGWQWATGELFF

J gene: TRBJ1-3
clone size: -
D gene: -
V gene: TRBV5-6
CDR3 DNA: TGTGCCAGCAGCTTGGCAGGGGAGAACACCATATATTTT
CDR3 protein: CASSLAGENTIYF

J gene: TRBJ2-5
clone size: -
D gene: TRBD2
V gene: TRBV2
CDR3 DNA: TGTGCCAGCAACCGACTAGCGGGGGGGGCTGTTGACGTGACCCAGTACTTC
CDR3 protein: CASNRLAGGAVDVTQYF

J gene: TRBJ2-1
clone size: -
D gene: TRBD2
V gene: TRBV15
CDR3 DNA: TGTGCCACCAGCAGAGAAGGTGGGGGGGGCAATGAGCAGTTCTTC
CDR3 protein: CATSREGGGGNEQFF

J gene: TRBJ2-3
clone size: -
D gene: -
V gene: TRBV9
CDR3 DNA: TGTGCCAGTTCCGATTTCACAGATACGCAGTATTTT
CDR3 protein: CASSDFTDTQYF

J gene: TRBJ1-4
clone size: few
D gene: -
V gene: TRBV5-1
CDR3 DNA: TGCGCCAGCAGCTTGTCGGGGGCCCCTAATGAAAAACTGTTTTTT
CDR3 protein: CASSLSGAPNEKLFF

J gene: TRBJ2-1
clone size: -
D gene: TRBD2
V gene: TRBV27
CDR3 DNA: TGTGCCAGCAGTTCCCTAGCATGGGGGGGGGTGAACAATGAGCAGTTCTTC
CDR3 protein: CASSSLAWGGVNNEQFF

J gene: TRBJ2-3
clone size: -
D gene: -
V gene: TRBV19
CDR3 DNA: TGTGCCAGTAGTAGGGATTTCACAGATACGCAGTATTTT
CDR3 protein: CASSRDFTDTQYF

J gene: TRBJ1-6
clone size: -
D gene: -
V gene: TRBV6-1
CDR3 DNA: TGTGCCAGCAGTGACAGGGGCAATTCACCCCTCCACTTT
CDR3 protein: CASSDRGNSPLHF

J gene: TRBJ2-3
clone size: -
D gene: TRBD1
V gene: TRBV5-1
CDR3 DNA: TGCGCCAGCAGCTATACAGGGGGAATCACAGATACGCAGTATTTT
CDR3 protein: CASSYTGGITDTQYF

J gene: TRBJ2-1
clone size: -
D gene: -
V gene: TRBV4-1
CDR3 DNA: TGCGCCAGCAGTCCCAGGGGAGCCTGGGAGCAGTTCTTC
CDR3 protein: CASSPRGAWEQFF

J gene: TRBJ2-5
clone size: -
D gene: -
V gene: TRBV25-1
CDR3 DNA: TGTGCCAGCAGTGAATATAACAGGGAAGAGACCCAGTACTTC
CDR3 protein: CASSEYNREETQYF

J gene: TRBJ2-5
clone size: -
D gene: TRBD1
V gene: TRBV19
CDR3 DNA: TGTGCCAGTAGCCACAGGGGAGAAGAGACCCAGTACTTC
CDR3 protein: CASSHRGEETQYF

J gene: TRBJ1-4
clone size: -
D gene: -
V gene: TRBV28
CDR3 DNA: TGTGCCAGTTTTAATGAAAAACTGTTTTTT
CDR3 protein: CASFNEKLFF

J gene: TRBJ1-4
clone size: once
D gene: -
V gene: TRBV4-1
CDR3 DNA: TGCGCCAGCAGCCAACGCCCGAGCCAGGAGGAAAAACTGTTTTTT
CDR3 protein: CASSQRPSQEEKLFF

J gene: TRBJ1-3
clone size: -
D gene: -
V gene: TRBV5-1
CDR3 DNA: TGCGCCAGCAGCGGGGAGGCCTCTGGAAACACCATATATTTT
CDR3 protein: CASSGEASGNTIYF

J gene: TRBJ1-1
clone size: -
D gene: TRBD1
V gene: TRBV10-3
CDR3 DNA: TGTGCCAGTATCCTCGGAGCACAGGGGGACACTGAAGCTTTCTTT
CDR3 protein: CASILGAQGDTEAFF

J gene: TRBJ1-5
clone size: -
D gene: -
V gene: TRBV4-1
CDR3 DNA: TGCGCCAGCAGCCACGTAGGCAGAGAGTTCGATCAGCCCCAGCATTTT
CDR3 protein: CASSHVGREFDQPQHF

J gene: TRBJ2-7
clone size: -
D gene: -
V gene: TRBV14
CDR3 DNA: TGTGCCAGCAGCCAAGCCGGGCGTTCCAACGAGCAGTACTTC
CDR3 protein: CASSQAGRSNEQYF

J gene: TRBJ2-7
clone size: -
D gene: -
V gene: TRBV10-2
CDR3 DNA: TGCGCCAGCACAAGAGACTTCTCCTACGAGCAGTACTTC
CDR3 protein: CASTRDFSYEQYF

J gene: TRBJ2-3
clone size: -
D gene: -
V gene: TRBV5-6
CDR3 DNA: TGTGCCAGCAGCTTCCATCCCGCGCAATACACAGATACGCAGTATTTT
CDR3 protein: CASSFHPAQYTDTQYF

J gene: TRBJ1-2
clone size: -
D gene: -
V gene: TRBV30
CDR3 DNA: TGTGCCTGGAGTCGGGACTCCGGTGGGAACTATGGCTACACCTTC
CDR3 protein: CAWSRDSGGNYGYTF

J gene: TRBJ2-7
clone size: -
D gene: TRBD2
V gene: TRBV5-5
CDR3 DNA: TGTGCCAGCAGCTTGATGACTAGCGGGGGGGACGAGCAGTACTTC
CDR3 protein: CASSLMTSGGDEQYF

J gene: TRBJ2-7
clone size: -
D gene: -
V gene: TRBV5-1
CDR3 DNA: TGCGCCAGCAGCTTGGGGTCCGCGGCGGGGCTTGAAGAGCAGTACTTC
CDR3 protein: CASSLGSAAGLEEQYF

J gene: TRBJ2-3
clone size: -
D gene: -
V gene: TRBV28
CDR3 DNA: TGTGCCAGCAGTATTAACTCCGGGTCCTCGGGGCCGGGGGAGTCGCAGTATTTT
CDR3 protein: CASSINSGSSGPGESQYF

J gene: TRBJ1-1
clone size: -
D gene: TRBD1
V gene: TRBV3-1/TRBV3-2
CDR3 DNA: TGTGCCAGCAGCCAAGAACACAGGGGGGCTTTTTACAACACTGAAGCTTTCTTT
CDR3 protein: CASSQEHRGAFYNTEAFF

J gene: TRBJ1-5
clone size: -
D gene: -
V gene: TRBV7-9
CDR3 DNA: TGTGCCAGCAGCCAATCATGGAATCAGCCCCAGCATTTT
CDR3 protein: CASSQSWNQPQHF

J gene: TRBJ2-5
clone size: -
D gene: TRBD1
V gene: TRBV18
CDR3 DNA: TGTGCCAGCTCACTGCGGACAGGACAGCAAGAGACCCAGTACTTC
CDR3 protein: CASSLRTGQQETQYF

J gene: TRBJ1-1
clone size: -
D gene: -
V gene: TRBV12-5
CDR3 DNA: TGTGCTAGTGGTTTGGAGCGGATAATGAACACTGAAGCTTTCTTT
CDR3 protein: CASGLERIMNTEAFF

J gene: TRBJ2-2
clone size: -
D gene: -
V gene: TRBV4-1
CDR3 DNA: TGCGCCAGCAGCGCGGTAACGGTGGGCGCCGGGGAGCTGTTTTTT
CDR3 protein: CASSAVTVGAGELFF

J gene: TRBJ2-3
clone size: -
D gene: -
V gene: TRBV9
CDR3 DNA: TGTGCCAGCAGCGATAGAGAGGGATTTAGGACAGATACGCAGTATTTT
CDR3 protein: CASSDREGFRTDTQYF

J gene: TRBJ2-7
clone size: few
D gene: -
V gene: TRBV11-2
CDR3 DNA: TGTGCCAGCAGCCTCCACGGGGGCCCCTCTTACGAGCAGTACTTC
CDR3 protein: CASSLHGGPSYEQYF

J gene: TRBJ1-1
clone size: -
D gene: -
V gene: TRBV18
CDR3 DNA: TGTGCCAGCTCCGGGGCGAACACTGAAGCTTTCTTT
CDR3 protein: CASSGANTEAFF

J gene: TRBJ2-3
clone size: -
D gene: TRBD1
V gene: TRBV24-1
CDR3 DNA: TGTGCCACCAGTGATTTTACTAGGGGGACAGGGGTCACAGATACGCAGTATTTT
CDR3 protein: CATSDFTRGTGVTDTQYF

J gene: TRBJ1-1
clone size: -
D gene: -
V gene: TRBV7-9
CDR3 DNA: TGTGCCAGCAGCCTCGCAGGAAGAGACACTGAAGCTTTCTTT
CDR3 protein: CASSLAGRDTEAFF

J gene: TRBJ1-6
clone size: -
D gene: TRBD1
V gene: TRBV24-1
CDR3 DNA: TGTGCCACCAGTGATTACGGACAGGTTCTCCACTTT
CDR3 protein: CATSDYGQVLHF